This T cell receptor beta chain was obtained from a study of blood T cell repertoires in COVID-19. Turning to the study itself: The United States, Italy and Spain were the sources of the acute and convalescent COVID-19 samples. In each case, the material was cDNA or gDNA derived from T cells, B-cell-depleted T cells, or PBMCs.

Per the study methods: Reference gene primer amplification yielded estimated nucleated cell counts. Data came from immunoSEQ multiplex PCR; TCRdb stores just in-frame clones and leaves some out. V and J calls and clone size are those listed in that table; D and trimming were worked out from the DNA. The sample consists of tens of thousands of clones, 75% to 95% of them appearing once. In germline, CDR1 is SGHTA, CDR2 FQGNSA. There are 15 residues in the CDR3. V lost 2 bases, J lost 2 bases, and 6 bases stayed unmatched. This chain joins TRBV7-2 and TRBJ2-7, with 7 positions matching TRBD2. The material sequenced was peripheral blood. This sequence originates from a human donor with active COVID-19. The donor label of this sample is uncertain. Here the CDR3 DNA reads TGTGCCAGCAGCTTAAGGGAGGGACCCACCTACGAGCAGTACTTC. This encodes CASSLREGPTYEQYF.